These T cell receptor beta chains were read from a single sample in a study of molecular identifiers for immune sequencing clone quantification. TCRdb redid the calling of the PCR reads with MiXCR, one entry per CDR3 protein. The data show around 40,000 distinct CDR3 sequences, approximately 19% seen once. Sequencing was carried out using naive CD8+ T cells from blood, with Jurkat cell RNA spiked in. The receptor set was obtained from a human donor in good health. Some libraries in this study had Jurkat cell RNA spiked in. The CDR3 runs from the conserved cysteine through the conserved F or W. D genes are given only for firm matches. The size entry is marked missing in some rows and otherwise reads once, few, many or a size class.

many	TRBV7-9	TRBD1	TRBJ1-5	TGTGCCAGCAGCTTAGACGGGACAGGGGGCAATCAGCCCCAGCATTTT	CASSLDGTGGNQPQHF
NA	TRBV20-1	TRBD1	TRBJ2-7	TGCAGTGCTAGAGCAGGGACAGGGGTCATCGAGCAGTACTTC	CSARAGTGVIEQYF
NA	TRBV15	NA	TRBJ2-5	TGTGCCACCACCCATAGTACAGATGAGACCCAGTACTTC	CATTHSTDETQYF
medium-sized	TRBV4-1	NA	TRBJ1-1	TGCGCCAGCAGCCAAGATACGGGGTGGGGAAGGACTGAAGCTTTCTTT	CASSQDTGWGRTEAFF
many	TRBV4-2	NA	TRBJ1-1	TGTGCCAGCAGCCAAGATTTTAGCGGCGGCACTGAAGCTTTCTTT	CASSQDFSGGTEAFF
few	TRBV19	NA	TRBJ2-7	TGTGCCAGTAGTTACTGGGGCGGCGAGCAGTACTTC	CASSYWGGEQYF
many	TRBV7-2	NA	TRBJ1-5	TGTGCCAGCAGCTCAGGAAATCAGCCCCAGCATTTT	CASSSGNQPQHF
many	TRBV7-8	NA	TRBJ1-4	TGTGCCAGCAGCTCACAGCCCACTGCAACTAATGAAAAACTGTTTTTT	CASSSQPTATNEKLFF
many	TRBV7-9	NA	TRBJ2-1	TGTGCCAGCAGCCCCCCTGGGAGCTCCTACAATGAGCGGTTCTTC	CASSPPGSSYNERFF
many	TRBV5-1	NA	TRBJ2-2	TGCGCCAGCAGCTTGGGGGTAAAAACGAACACCGGGGAGCTGTTTTTT	CASSLGVKTNTGELFF
many	TRBV5-1	NA	TRBJ2-3	TGCGCCAGCAGCTTTGACAGCACAGATACGCAGTATTTT	CASSFDSTDTQYF
many	TRBV7-9	TRBD2	TRBJ2-7	TGTGCCAGCAGCGGGACTAGCGGTTACGAGCAGTACTTC	CASSGTSGYEQYF
many	TRBV5-6	TRBD1	TRBJ1-5	TGTGCCAGCAGCTTTTGGGGACAGGGCAATCAGCCCCAGCATTTT	CASSFWGQGNQPQHF
many	TRBV5-1	NA	TRBJ2-1	TGCGCCAGCAGCTTGGAAGGGGGTCCCTACAATGAGCAGTTCTTC	CASSLEGGPYNEQFF
many	TRBV4-3	NA	TRBJ2-1	TGCGCCAGCAGCTTCATAATGACAGGTGGTGGGGGAATTAACAATGAGCAGTTCTTC	CASSFIMTGGGGINNEQFF
once	TRBV10-2	TRBD1	TRBJ2-3	TGCGCCAGCAGTGACCAGGACAGGATTGTGGCAGATACGCAGTATTTT	CASSDQDRIVADTQYF
many	TRBV6-5	NA	TRBJ2-3	TGTGCCAGCAGTCTCCGGGACACCGAAGTACTCGGACAGACAGATACGCAGTATTTT	CASSLRDTEVLGQTDTQYF
many	TRBV12-5	TRBD1	TRBJ1-5	TGTGCTAGTGGTCCAAAAGACAGGGGGCACGGAAATCAGCCCCAGCATTTT	CASGPKDRGHGNQPQHF
many	TRBV6-2/TRBV6-3	NA	TRBJ2-7	TGTGCCAGCAGACCCTTTCAGGGGTCACCACCCTACGAGCAGTACTTC	CASRPFQGSPPYEQYF
many	TRBV27	NA	TRBJ1-1	TGTGCCAGCAGTTTATCTTGGGCCAGTGAAGCTTTCTTT	CASSLSWASEAFF
many	TRBV9	TRBD2	TRBJ2-1	TGTGCCAGCAGCGTATCCCGGGGGGACTACAATGAGCAGTTCTTC	CASSVSRGDYNEQFF
few	TRBV11-2	NA	TRBJ2-5	TGTGCCAGCAGCCTCGGACTCACAACCGGAGAGACCCAGTACTTC	CASSLGLTTGETQYF
few	TRBV20-1	TRBD2	TRBJ2-1	TGCAGTGCTAGACCCCGGACTAGCGTATACAATGAGCAGTTCTTC	CSARPRTSVYNEQFF
many	TRBV24-1	NA	TRBJ2-3	TGTGCCACCAGTGATTTGCAGGGGAGTAGCACAGATACGCAGTATTTT	CATSDLQGSSTDTQYF
few	TRBV20-1	NA	TRBJ2-5	TGCAGTGCTATTGCGGCTGGGGCCGCACTCCAAGAGACCCAGTACTTC	CSAIAAGAALQETQYF
many	TRBV7-9	NA	TRBJ2-7	TGTGCCAGCAGCTTAGCAGGTGGGCCCTACGAGCAGTACTTC	CASSLAGGPYEQYF
many	TRBV3-1	NA	TRBJ2-3	TGTGCCAGCAGCCAAGGGGGGGGGCCTGAAGATACGCAGTATTTT	CASSQGGGPEDTQYF
many	TRBV11-2	NA	TRBJ1-1	TGTGCCAGCAGCTTAGCCCGGATGAACACTGAAGCTTTCTTT	CASSLARMNTEAFF
many	TRBV11-2	NA	TRBJ2-5	TGTGCCAGCAGCCCCCACCGGGGGCGGGGCGACCAAGAGACCCAGTACTTC	CASSPHRGRGDQETQYF